This entry concerns a single T cell receptor beta chain. The sample comes from a study of blood T cell repertoires in COVID-19. Background on the study: The United States, Italy and Spain were the sources of the acute and convalescent COVID-19 samples. T cells, B-cell-depleted T cells, or PBMCs provided the cDNA or gDNA that served as material.

Original analysis: Estimation of nucleated cell counts relied on the amplification of reference gene primers. Assay: immunoSEQ multiplex PCR; the TCRdb copy retains only in-frame clones and omits some. Clonal size and the V and J genes are those of that table, whereas D and trimming came from the DNA. In the table there are 65,000 to 90,000 clones, roughly 84% of which are singletons. Trimming shortened V by 5 bases and J by 5 bases, and 15 bases separated the two germline ends. The CDR3 runs to 14 residues. Germline-derived CDR1 and CDR2 are MNHEY and SMNVEV (reference sequence). The sample comprised peripheral blood. This receptor was obtained from a woman aged 18-29 years with acute or convalescent COVID-19. The J gene is TRBJ2-5, the V gene TRBV27; maybe TRBD1 (6 bases). The DNA for the CDR3 is TGTGCCAGCAGTAGGGGACAATCAGGCGAGACCCAGTACTTC. It specifies CASSRGQSGETQYF.